The 23 T cell receptor beta chains listed next were all sequenced from one sample in a study of Ad26.COV2.S vaccination and SARS-CoV-2 variants. This table comes from immunoSEQ multiplex PCR, and its TCRdb copy is limited to in-frame clones, with some not included. The table records about 420,000 clones, around 89% of them present only once. The treatment here: roughly 19 received Ad26.COV2.S at low or high dose, single or two shots; 5 received placebo; per-sample allocation not given. Sample collection was performed on day 63 after the first vaccine or placebo injection. Specimen: peripheral blood, collected in a trial of Ad26.COV2.S vaccine versus placebo. These receptors originate from a person between 18 and 60 years old who received the Ad26.COV2.S COVID-19 vaccine or a placebo.

The CDR3 DNA reads TGTGCCAGCAGTGTCGACTCCAAGCTCACAGATACGCAGTATTTT. Translation: CASSVDSKLTDTQYF. The chain has TRBV6-4 and TRBJ2-3; D remains unclear. This CDR3 has 15 amino acids. The ends were cut back, 4 bases at V and 2 bases at J, with 13 bases in the middle. Per the germline V gene, CDR1 is MRHNA and CDR2 is SNTAGT.

This chain uses TRBV5-4 with TRBJ1-4; TRBD1 agrees at 8 bases. The CDR3 runs 15 residues. With V trimmed by 0 bases and J by 9 bases, 7 bases remained unmatched. Germline CDR1 and CDR2: SGHNT and YYREEE (reference sequence). The CDR3 coding sequence is TGTGCCAGCAGCTTGGATCAGGGGGCGCATCAAAAACTGTTTTTT. Protein: CASSLDQGAHQKLFF.

The chain joins TRBV11-2 to TRBJ2-3, with D possibly TRBD1 on 7 matching bases. The germline gives CDR1 SGHAT, CDR2 FQNNGV. Between the trimmed V and J ends, which lost 8 bases and 2 bases, there was a span of 20 bases. The length of the CDR3 is 16 residues. CDR3 region: CASGTGVAGITDTQYF. In DNA, the CDR3 is TGTGCCAGCGGCACAGGGGTTGCGGGGATCACAGATACGCAGTATTTT.

The CDR3 protein is CASSIRLGRQEDYTF. CDR3 bases: TGTGCCAGTAGTATACGCTTGGGGAGACAGGAAGACTACACCTTC. The rearrangement links TRBV19 to TRBJ1-2; TRBD1 might be the D (6 bases). V dropped 2 bases and J dropped 10 bases, with 20 bases sitting between them. Germline V lookup: CDR1 LNHDA, CDR2 SQIVND (reference sequence). The CDR3 runs 15 residues. The whole variable domain, remainder taken from reference TRBV19 and TRBJ1-2, is DGGITQSPKYLFRKEGQNVTLSCEQNLNHDAMYWYRQDPGQGLRLIYYSQIVNDFQKGDIAEGYSVSREKKESFPLTVTSAQKNPTAFYLCASSIRLGRQEDYTFGSGTRLTVV.

This chain links TRBV11-3 with TRBJ2-3, with D tentatively TRBD1 (5 bases). The germline V gene encodes CDR1 SGHNT and CDR2 YENEEA. The V and J ends lost 5 bases and 0 bases respectively, with 9 bases between them. This CDR3 comprises 14 residues. The CDR3 DNA sequence: TGTGCCAGCAGCAAAGACAGTAGCACAGATACGCAGTATTTT. As protein: CASSKDSSTDTQYF.

The CDR3: CASSLTRLGEQFF. CDR3 in DNA: TGTGCCAGCAGCCTTACTAGGCTGGGTGAGCAGTTCTTC. This rearrangement joins TRBV3-1 (or the pseudogene TRBV3-2) to TRBJ2-1; D possibly corresponds to TRBD2 (5 bases). V dropped 4 bases and J dropped 9 bases, with 13 bases sitting between them. The CDR3 has 13 residues. Germline CDR1 and CDR2: LGHDT and YNNKEL (reference sequence).

J is TRBJ1-1 and V is TRBV5-1; 9 bases are a match to TRBD1. This CDR3 has 16 amino acids. J was trimmed by 0 bases and V by 4 bases; bases with no gene match: 7. Looked up from germline, CDR1 is SGHRS and CDR2 is YFSETQ. CDR3 in DNA: TGCGCCAGCAGCGCGGGACAGGGAATGGTGAACACTGAAGCTTTCTTT. Its protein product is CASSAGQGMVNTEAFF.

This rearrangement joins TRBV5-6 to TRBJ1-2; perhaps TRBD1 as D (5 bases). Trimming cost V 2 bases and J 7 bases, with 15 bases left between them. This CDR3 is 14 amino acids long. CDR1 is SGHDT and CDR2 is YYEEEE in the germline V gene. CDR3 region: CASSFSPGSFGYTF. CDR3 nucleotide sequence: TGTGCCAGCAGCTTTTCCCCAGGGTCTTTTGGCTACACCTTC. The whole variable domain, remainder taken from reference TRBV5-6 and TRBJ1-2, is DAGVTQSPTHLIKTRGQQVTLRCSPKSGHDTVSWYQQALGQGPQFIFQYYEEEERQRGNFPDRFSGHQFPNYSSELNVNALLLGDSALYLCASSFSPGSFGYTFGSGTRLTVV.

This clone appeared a single time. The chain uses TRBV4-1 and TRBJ1-6; no firm D call. CDR1 MGHRA and CDR2 YSYEKL come from the germline V gene. The CDR3 contains 16 residues. V was clipped by 0 bases and J by 6 bases, with 12 bases between them. In nucleotides, the CDR3 is TGCGCCAGCAGCCAAGATCATTGGGAAACTAATTCACCCCTCCACTTT. It specifies CASSQDHWETNSPLHF.

The chain is built from TRBV7-6 and TRBJ2-7, with 9 bases that match TRBD1. V dropped 1 base and J dropped 5; count of bases not matched to a gene: 9. CDR3 length: 16 amino acids. CDR1 is SGHVS and CDR2 is FNYEAQ in the germline V gene. The CDR3 here is CASSLVVGTGKNEQYF. The CDR3 region has the DNA TGTGCCAGCAGCTTAGTCGTTGGGACAGGGAAGAACGAGCAGTACTTC.

V usage is TRBV4-3 and J usage is TRBJ1-2, with D unclear. Germline V lookup: CDR1 LGHNA, CDR2 YSLEER. The V end was cut by 4 bases, the J end by 3 bases, with 9 bases between. This CDR3 is built from 13 residues. CDR3 residues: CASSPSRYYGYTF. The CDR3 DNA sequence: TGCGCCAGCAGCCCCAGTCGATACTATGGCTACACCTTC.

This chain uses TRBV9 with TRBJ2-2; D is unclear. Germline-derived CDR1 and CDR2 are SGDLS and YYNGEE. The CDR3 totals 12 residues. V was cut by 7 bases and J by 7 bases, with 11 bases left in between. The CDR3 DNA is TGTGCCAGCGGCGATAGTATCGGGGAGCTGTTTTTT. The encoded protein is CASGDSIGELFF.

The rearrangement links TRBV6-6 to TRBJ2-3; no clear D. The CDR3 consists of 14 residues. The germline V gene encodes CDR1 MNHNY and CDR2 SVGAGI (reference sequence). The V gene lost 3 bases and the J gene lost 3 bases, with 10 bases spanning the gap. CDR3 DNA: TGTGCCAGCAGTTATCTTAGGGAAACAGATACGCAGTATTTT. Translated, it gives CASSYLRETDTQYF.

DNA of the CDR3: TGCGCCAGCAGCTGGACTAGCGGGGGGAGGTACCAAGAGACCCAGTACTTC. Residues: CASSWTSGGRYQETQYF. This chain connects TRBV5-1 to TRBJ2-5; 14 nucleotides line up with TRBD2. Germline V CDR1 and CDR2: SGHRS, YFSETQ. CDR3 length: 17 amino acids. J lost 0 bases, V lost 3 bases, and 4 bases had no gene match.

J is TRBJ2-1 and V is TRBV5-1; 9 bases are shared with TRBD2. This CDR3 has 17 amino acids. CDR1 is SGHRS and CDR2 is YFSETQ in the germline V gene. V was pared by 0 bases and J by 0 bases, with 4 bases of the junction left unmatched. The CDR3 here is CASSLGSSGVSYNEQFF. CDR3 sequence (DNA): TGCGCCAGCAGCTTGGGGTCTAGCGGGGTCTCCTACAATGAGCAGTTCTTC.

The chain is built from TRBV7-8 and TRBJ1-1; no firm D call. V lost 4 bases to trimming and J lost 1 base, with 10 bases between them. This CDR3 has 14 residues. Germline lookup yields CDR1 SGHVS and CDR2 FQNEAQ. This CDR3 reads CASSYRVGNTEAFF. The CDR3 DNA is TGTGCCAGCAGCTACCGCGTTGGGAACACTGAAGCTTTCTTT.

The V and J genes are TRBV7-3 and TRBJ2-1, with TRBD2 as a possible D gene (6 bases). Germline CDR1 SGHTA, CDR2 FQGTGA. V was trimmed by 3 bases and J by 0 bases, leaving 15 bases between them. This CDR3 is built from 17 residues. The CDR3 DNA reads TGTGCCAGCAGCTTGTTTCCGGCGGGGAGCTCCTACAATGAGCAGTTCTTC. This translates into CASSLFPAGSSYNEQFF. The variable domain in full, with the rest retrieved from reference TRBV7-3 and TRBJ2-1, is GAGVSQTPSNKVTEKGKYVELRCDPISGHTALYWYRQSLGQGPEFLIYFQGTGAADDSGLPNDRFFAVRPEGSVSTLKIQRTERGDSAVYLCASSLFPAGSSYNEQFFGPGTRLTVL.

The chain uses TRBV19 and TRBJ1-5; 7 nucleotides align to TRBD1. Germline V gene data show CDR1 as LNHDA and CDR2 as SQIVND (reference sequence). The CDR3 length is 14 residues. V was pared by 5 bases and J by 8 bases, with 9 bases of the junction left unmatched. The CDR3 region is CASSSWTGMEPQHF. The CDR3 DNA sequence: TGTGCCAGTAGTTCCTGGACAGGAATGGAGCCCCAGCATTTT.

The V call is TRBV19, the J call TRBJ1-5; D unresolved. Trimming stripped 1 base from V and 1 base from J, with 8 bases between. Looked up from germline, CDR1 is LNHDA and CDR2 is SQIVND (reference sequence). The CDR3 consists of 15 residues. CDR3 DNA: TGTGCCAGTAGTATAGTGTCCACCAGCAATCAGCCCCAGCATTTT. This sequence encodes CASSIVSTSNQPQHF.

This chain uses TRBV24-1 with TRBJ1-5; weak D call: TRBD1 (6 bases). Trimming stripped 10 bases from V and 7 bases from J, with 19 bases between. This CDR3 has 14 residues. In germline, CDR1 is KGHDR, CDR2 SFDVKD. In nucleotides, the CDR3 is TGTGCCACAAAGGGGCCAGGGGAGGCACAGCCCCAGCATTTT. As protein: CATKGPGEAQPQHF.

This clone was seen just once. The V call is TRBV5-1, the J call TRBJ1-1; 8 positions match TRBD1. There are 14 residues in the CDR3. Germline CDR1 reads SGHRS; CDR2 reads YFSETQ. Germline trimming cut 4 bases from V and 1 base from J; bases unmatched to any gene: 3. Here the CDR3 reads CASSRDRTNTEAFF. The CDR3 DNA follows: TGCGCCAGCAGCCGGGACAGGACGAACACTGAAGCTTTCTTT. Combining the CDR3 with reference TRBV5-1 and TRBJ1-1 gives the whole variable domain KAGVTQTPRYLIKTRGQQVTLSCSPISGHRSVSWYQQTPGQGLQFLFEYFSETQRNKGNFPGRFSGRQFSNSRSEMNVSTLELGDSALYLCASSRDRTNTEAFFGQGTRLTVV.

J is TRBJ1-1 and V is TRBV15, with D possibly matching TRBD1 (6 bases). V lost 5 bases, J lost 10 bases, and 17 bases lay in between. The CDR3 contains 13 residues. Germline CDR1 LNHNV, CDR2 YYDKDF (reference sequence). The CDR3 DNA follows: TGTGCCACCAGCCCAGGGGACGGCAGGCCAGCTTTCTTT. Translated, it gives CATSPGDGRPAFF.

This clone has only a few counts. The same CDR3 arises from other DNA sequences in this sample as well. The chain joins TRBV10-3 to TRBJ1-5, with D unclear. CDR1 and CDR2 from the germline V gene are ENHRY and SYGVKD. This CDR3 contains 15 residues. Trimming took off 1 base at V and 3 bases at J, with 10 bases between the two ends. The CDR3 sequence is CAISEYAESNQPQHF. CDR3 in DNA: TGTGCCATCAGTGAGTATGCAGAGTCCAATCAGCCCCAGCATTTT.